These 20 T cell receptor beta chains share one sample of origin, sequenced in a study of shared clonotypes between healthy human individuals. TCRdb's table, derived via immunoSEQ multiplex PCR, lists solely in-frame clones and lacks some. The profile shows nearly 1 million clones, approximately 80% of them singletons. Sample: memory CD4+ T cells sorted from blood. The subset is: CD45RA-negative fraction. These receptors originate from a man between 18 and 29 years old in good health.

The J gene is TRBJ1-1, the V gene TRBV6-5; 9 bases are shared with TRBD1. From germline, CDR1 is MNHEY and CDR2 SVGAGI. V trimming: 8 bases; J trimming: 5 bases; junction bases outside the gene matches: 9. The CDR3 has 14 residues. The CDR3 loop reads CASGGEGQGTEAFF. The CDR3 DNA follows: TGTGCCAGCGGTGGTGAAGGACAGGGGACTGAAGCTTTCTTT.

The V call is TRBV30, the J call TRBJ1-1; D uncertain. Between the trimmed V and J ends, which lost 0 bases and 4 bases, there was a span of 12 bases. This CDR3 is 14 amino acids long. CDR1 and CDR2 from the germline V gene are GTSNPN and SVGIG (reference sequence). The CDR3 sequence: CAWSVLWGFTEAFF. CDR3 in DNA: TGTGCCTGGAGTGTTCTCTGGGGATTCACTGAAGCTTTCTTT.

The V call is TRBV10-3, the J call TRBJ1-1, with D possibly being TRBD1 (6 bases). Trimming removed 6 bases from V and 5 bases from J, with 13 bases in between. The CDR3 runs to 13 residues. Germline loops: CDR1 ENHRY, CDR2 SYGVKD. CDR3 amino acids: CAISKGGPTEAFF. The CDR3 bases are TGTGCCATCAGCAAGGGGGGCCCTACTGAAGCTTTCTTT.

The chain links TRBV7-9 to TRBJ1-6; D is perhaps TRBD1 (5 bases). Germline CDR1 is SEHNR and CDR2 is FQNEAQ (reference sequence). Trimming removed 4 bases at V and 0 bases at J, with 13 bases between. CDR3 length equals 17 residues. CDR3 DNA: TGTGCCAGCAGCTCGGAATCAGGGAGCTCCTATAATTCACCCCTCCACTTT. It specifies CASSSESGSSYNSPLHF. Looking up the rest from reference TRBV7-9 and TRBJ1-6 gives the full variable domain: DTGVSQNPRHKITKRGQNVTFRCDPISEHNRLYWYRQTLGQGPEFLTYFQNEAQLEKSRLLSDRFSAERPKGSFSTLEIQRTEQGDSAMYLCASSSESGSSYNSPLHFGNGTRLTVT.

This chain links TRBV6-1 with TRBJ1-1; tentatively, D is TRBD1 (6 bases). There are 16 residues in the CDR3. V was pared by 0 bases and J by 7 bases, with 18 bases between. Germline CDR1 MNHNS, CDR2 SASEGT. The CDR3 is CASSEAATGGRGEAFF. The CDR3 nucleotides read TGTGCCAGCAGTGAAGCGGCGACAGGCGGGCGGGGTGAAGCTTTCTTT.

This CDR3 is CASSDRAGGASSYNEQFF. The CDR3, as DNA: TGTGCCAGCAGTGATAGGGCAGGGGGCGCGAGCTCCTACAATGAGCAGTTCTTC. This rearrangement joins TRBV2 to TRBJ2-1; 8 bases map to TRBD1. The CDR3 totals 18 residues. The junction had 10 bases not matched to a gene; V was cut back by 3 bases and J by 0 bases. The V gene's germline CDR1 is SNHLY and CDR2 FYNNEI.

V gene TRBV6-5 combines with J gene TRBJ2-5, with 14 bases lining up with TRBD2. The CDR3 loop spans 14 amino acids. Germline CDR1 reads MNHEY; CDR2 reads SVGAGI. V lost 6 bases, J lost 8 bases, and 5 bases stayed unmatched. This chain's CDR3 is CASRGLAGVPTQYF. CDR3 DNA sequence: TGTGCCAGCAGGGGACTAGCGGGAGTACCCACCCAGTACTTC.

The V call is TRBV4-1, the J call TRBJ2-3; 10 bases map to TRBD2. With V trimmed by 2 bases and J by 4 bases, 6 bases remained unmatched. The CDR3 has 16 amino acids. Germline CDR1 and CDR2: MGHRA and YSYEKL. The DNA for the CDR3 is TGCGCCAGCAGCCAAACACTAGCGGGGAGGGCAGATACGCAGTATTTT. Its protein is CASSQTLAGRADTQYF.

The chain couples TRBV18 to TRBJ2-7, with 9 bases matching TRBD2. The germline V gene encodes CDR1 KGHSH and CDR2 LQKENI. V lost 0 bases and J lost 0; bases outside the gene matches: 3. This CDR3 has 16 residues. The CDR3 DNA reads as TGTGCCAGCTCACCACCCAGCGGGAGGCTCTCCTACGAGCAGTACTTC. The encoded protein is CASSPPSGRLSYEQYF.

The chain employs TRBV7-9 and TRBJ1-2; D is ambiguous. Trimming cost V 6 bases and J 6 bases, with 14 bases left between them. This CDR3 region has 13 residues. Germline lookup yields CDR1 SEHNR and CDR2 FQNEAQ (reference sequence). As DNA, the CDR3 is TGTGCCAGCAGTTACGAGGGTAGGGATGGCTACACCTTC. Its protein is CASSYEGRDGYTF.

This chain connects TRBV9 to TRBJ2-7; 13 positions agree with TRBD2. Germline CDR1 and CDR2: SGDLS and YYNGEE. The CDR3 runs to 16 residues. V lost 4 bases, J lost 4 bases, and 8 bases stayed unmatched. The CDR3 sequence: CASSPGLAGARYEQYF. Here the CDR3 DNA reads TGTGCCAGCAGCCCCGGACTAGCGGGAGCCCGTTACGAGCAGTACTTC.

The chain couples TRBV10-3 to TRBJ1-4; the D gene is possibly TRBD1 (5 bases). Deletions cut 6 bases from V and 6 bases from J, with 17 bases between. Germline V gene sequence: CDR1 ENHRY, CDR2 SYGVKD. The CDR3 is 15 amino acids. The CDR3 spells CAIRKGQGSDEKLFF. CDR3 bases: TGTGCCATCAGAAAAGGTCAGGGCTCGGATGAAAAACTGTTTTTT.

This sequence joins TRBV30 and TRBJ1-6, with 7 bases lining up with TRBD1. V shed 2 bases, J shed 10 bases, and the junction held 11 bases outside the gene matches. The CDR3 has 15 residues. The germline V gene encodes CDR1 GTSNPN and CDR2 SVGIG (reference sequence). Here the CDR3 DNA reads TGTGCCTGGAGTCCTAGACAGGGCAAAGGGTCACCCCTCCACTTT. Protein sequence: CAWSPRQGKGSPLHF. Filled out from reference TRBV30 and TRBJ1-6, the complete variable domain reads SQTIHQWPATLVQPVGSPLSLECTVEGTSNPNLYWYRQAAGRGLQLLFYSVGIGQISSEVPQNLSASRPQDRQFILSSKKLLLSDSGFYLCAWSPRQGKGSPLHFGNGTRLTVT.

J is TRBJ1-4 and V is TRBV7-8, with D unclear. Per the germline V gene, CDR1 is SGHVS and CDR2 is FQNEAQ. The CDR3 totals 16 residues. Between the trimmed V and J ends, which lost 2 bases and 0 bases, there was a span of 10 bases. CDR3 amino acids: CASSLNAPATNEKLFF. Here the CDR3 DNA reads TGTGCCAGCAGCTTAAACGCGCCCGCAACTAATGAAAAACTGTTTTTT.

This sequence joins TRBV6-5 and TRBJ1-2; D not resolved. Per germline, CDR1 MNHEY and CDR2 SVGAGI. V was clipped by 5 bases and J by 8 bases, with 6 bases between them. The CDR3 spans 10 residues. CDR3 DNA sequence: TGTGCCAGCAGTAGGACCGGCTACACCTTC. This encodes CASSRTGYTF.

This clone was counted once. The genes are TRBV6-1 and TRBJ2-5, with 7 bases that match TRBD1. V trimming: 10 bases; J trimming: 4 bases; junction bases outside the gene matches: 15. From germline, CDR1 is MNHNS and CDR2 SASEGT. CDR3 length: 15 amino acids. CDR3 bases: TGTGCCACCGATGAGGACAGGAAGGGAAGAGAGACCCAGTACTTC. Its translation is CATDEDRKGRETQYF.

In the case of this clone: The sample carries other DNA sequences with the same CDR3. V gene TRBV7-2 combines with J gene TRBJ2-3, with no clear D. This CDR3 spans 13 amino acids. Germline-derived CDR1 and CDR2 are SGHTA and FQGNSA. Trimming pared 5 bases from V and 4 bases from J, leaving 10 bases between. CDR3 loop: CASSLLSPDTQYF. As DNA, the CDR3 is TGTGCCAGCAGCCTGCTAAGCCCAGATACGCAGTATTTT.

The rearrangement uses TRBV30 and TRBJ1-1; TRBD1 matches 7 bases. This CDR3 spans 13 amino acids. Unmatched junction bases numbered 4, after V lost 5 bases and J lost 1 base. The germline V gene encodes CDR1 GTSNPN and CDR2 SVGIG (reference sequence). In DNA form, the CDR3 reads TGTGCCTGGGCGAGGACAGGGAACACTGAAGCTTTCTTT. Translation gives CAWARTGNTEAFF.

Concerning this clone itself: Additional DNA sequences in this sample encode the identical CDR3. The chain recombines TRBV18 with TRBJ1-2; D may be TRBD1 (5 bases). The CDR3 covers 13 residues. From germline, CDR1 is KGHSH and CDR2 LQKENI. V was shortened by 6 bases and J by 1 base, with 9 bases between the two germline ends. The CDR3 bases are TGTGCCAGCTCGCCCGACAGTAACTATGGCTACACCTTC. Its protein is CASSPDSNYGYTF. Combining the CDR3 with reference TRBV18 and TRBJ1-2 gives the whole variable domain NAGVMQNPRHLVRRRGQEARLRCSPMKGHSHVYWYRQLPEEGLKFMVYLQKENIIDESGMPKERFSAEFPKEGPSILRIQQVVRGDSAAYFCASSPDSNYGYTFGSGTRLTVV.

This clone was seen a few times. Just one base apart from a much larger clone, this may be a read error. This sample also contains other DNA sequences that code for the same CDR3. The chain links TRBV28 to TRBJ2-3, with D unclear. Per germline, CDR1 MDHEN and CDR2 SYDVKM. Trimming cost V 3 bases and J 0 bases, with 4 bases left between them. The length of the CDR3 is 13 residues. The CDR3 DNA reads as TGTGCCAGCAGTTTGACTAGCACAGATACGCAGTATTTT. Translated, it gives CASSLTSTDTQYF. Combining the CDR3 with reference TRBV28 and TRBJ2-3 gives the whole variable domain DVKVTQSSRYLVKRTGEKVFLECVQDMDHENMFWYRQDPGLGLRLIYFSYDVKMKEKGDIPEGYSVSREKKERFSLILESASTNQTSMYLCASSLTSTDTQYFGPGTRLTVL.